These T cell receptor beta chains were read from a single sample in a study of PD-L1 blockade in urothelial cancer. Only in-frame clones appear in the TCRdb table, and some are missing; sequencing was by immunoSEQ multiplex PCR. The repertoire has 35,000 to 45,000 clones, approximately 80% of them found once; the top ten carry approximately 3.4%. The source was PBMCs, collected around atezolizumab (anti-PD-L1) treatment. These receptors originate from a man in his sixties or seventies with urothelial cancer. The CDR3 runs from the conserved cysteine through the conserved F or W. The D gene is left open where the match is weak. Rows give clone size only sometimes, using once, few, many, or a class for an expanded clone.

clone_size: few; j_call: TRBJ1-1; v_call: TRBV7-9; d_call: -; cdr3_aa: CASSSGEGEAFF; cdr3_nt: TGTGCCAGCAGCTCGGGGGAAGGTGAAGCTTTCTTT
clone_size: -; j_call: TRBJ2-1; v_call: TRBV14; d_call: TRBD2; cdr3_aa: CASSPQPGLAYNEQFF; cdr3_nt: TGTGCCAGCAGCCCTCAACCGGGACTAGCGTACAATGAGCAGTTCTTC
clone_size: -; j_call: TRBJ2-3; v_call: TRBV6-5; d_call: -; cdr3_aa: CASSFRGAMQYF; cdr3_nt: TGTGCCAGCAGTTTTCGGGGGGCGATGCAGTATTTT
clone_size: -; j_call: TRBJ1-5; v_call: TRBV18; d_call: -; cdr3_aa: CASSQMANQPQHF; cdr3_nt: TGTGCCAGCTCACAGATGGCTAATCAGCCCCAGCATTTT
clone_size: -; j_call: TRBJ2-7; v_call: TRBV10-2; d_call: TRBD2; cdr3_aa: CASRPGTTSSYEQYF; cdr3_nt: TGCGCCAGCAGGCCCGGGACTACCAGCTCCTACGAGCAGTACTTC
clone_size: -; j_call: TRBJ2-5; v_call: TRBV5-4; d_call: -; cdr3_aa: CASSLASATRETQYF; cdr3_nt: TGTGCCAGCAGCTTGGCCTCGGCGACTCGGGAGACCCAGTACTTC
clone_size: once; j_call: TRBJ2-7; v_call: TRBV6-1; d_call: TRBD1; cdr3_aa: CASSGGTGRYEQYF; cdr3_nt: TGTGCCAGCAGTGGAGGGACAGGGAGATACGAGCAGTACTTC
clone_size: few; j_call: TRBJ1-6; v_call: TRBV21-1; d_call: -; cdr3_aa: CASIGRYRGSYNSPLHF; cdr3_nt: TGTGCCAGCATCGGGCGGTACCGGGGCTCCTATAATTCACCCCTCCACTTT
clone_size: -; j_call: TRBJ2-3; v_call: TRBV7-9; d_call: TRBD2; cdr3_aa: CASSTRTSGSILTDTQYF; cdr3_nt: TGTGCCAGCAGCACTAGGACTAGCGGGAGTATCTTAACAGATACGCAGTATTTT
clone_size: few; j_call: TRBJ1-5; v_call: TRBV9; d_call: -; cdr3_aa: CASSTTGSNQPQHF; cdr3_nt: TGTGCCAGCAGCACGACGGGTAGCAATCAGCCCCAGCATTTT
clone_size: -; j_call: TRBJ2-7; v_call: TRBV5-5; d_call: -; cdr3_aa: CASSFGRAEQYF; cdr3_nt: TGTGCCAGCAGCTTCGGCAGGGCCGAGCAGTACTTC
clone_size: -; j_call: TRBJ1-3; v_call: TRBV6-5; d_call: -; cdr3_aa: CASSYYGGYSGNTIYF; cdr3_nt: TGTGCCAGCAGTTATTACGGGGGGTACTCTGGAAACACCATATATTTT
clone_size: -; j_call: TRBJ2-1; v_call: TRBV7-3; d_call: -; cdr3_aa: CASSLTITEGSSMAYNEQFF; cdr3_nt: TGTGCCAGCAGCTTAACGATTACAGAGGGTTCATCGATGGCATACAATGAGCAGTTCTTC
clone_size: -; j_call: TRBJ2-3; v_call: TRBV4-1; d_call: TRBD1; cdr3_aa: CASSQDRTGSDTQYF; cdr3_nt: TGCGCCAGCAGCCAAGATAGGACAGGGTCAGATACGCAGTATTTT
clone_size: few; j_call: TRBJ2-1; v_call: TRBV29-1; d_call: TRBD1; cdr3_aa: CSGGQGTYNEQFF; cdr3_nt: TGCAGCGGGGGACAGGGTACCTACAATGAGCAGTTCTTC
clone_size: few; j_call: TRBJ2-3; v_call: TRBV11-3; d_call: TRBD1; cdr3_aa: CASSLDGQGGADTQYF; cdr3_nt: TGTGCCAGCAGCTTAGACGGACAGGGCGGGGCAGATACGCAGTATTTT
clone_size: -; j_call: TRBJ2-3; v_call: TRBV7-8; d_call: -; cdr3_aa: CASRAGASTDTQYF; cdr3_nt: TGTGCCAGCCGCGCGGGGGCTAGCACAGATACGCAGTATTTT
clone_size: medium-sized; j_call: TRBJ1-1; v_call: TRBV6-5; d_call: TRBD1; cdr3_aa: CASRGQGAGDTEAFF; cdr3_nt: TGTGCCAGCAGGGGACAGGGGGCCGGGGACACTGAAGCTTTCTTT
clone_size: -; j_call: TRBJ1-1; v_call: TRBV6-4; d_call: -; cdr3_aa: CASRRQADTEAFF; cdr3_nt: TGTGCCAGCAGAAGACAAGCCGACACTGAAGCTTTCTTT
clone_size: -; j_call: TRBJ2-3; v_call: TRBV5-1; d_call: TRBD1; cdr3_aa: CASSLATGVVADTQYF; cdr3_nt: TGCGCCAGCAGCTTGGCTACAGGGGTAGTTGCAGATACGCAGTATTTT
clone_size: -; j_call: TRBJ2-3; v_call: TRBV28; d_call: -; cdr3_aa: CASNSGRDTQYF; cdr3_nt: TGTGCCAGCAACAGCGGGCGAGATACGCAGTATTTT
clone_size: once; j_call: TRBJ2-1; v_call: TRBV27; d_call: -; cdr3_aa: CASSLSHGEQFF; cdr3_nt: TGTGCCAGCAGTTTATCCCACGGGGAGCAGTTCTTC
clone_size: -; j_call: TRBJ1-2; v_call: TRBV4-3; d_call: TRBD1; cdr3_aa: CASSQGSQGEEYYGYTF; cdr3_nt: TGCGCCAGCAGCCAGGGAAGTCAGGGGGAGGAGTACTATGGCTACACCTTC